Shown below are 8 T cell receptor beta chains from a single sample sequenced in a study of T cells in Graves' hyperthyroidism and ophthalmopathy. The investigators amplified TCR beta CDR3 regions from RNA transcripts. First-round RT-PCR of the TCR CDR3 relied on the HTBI primer set. MiXCR, run by TCRdb on the multiplex PCR reads, gives a single entry per CDR3 protein. Among fewer than 750,000 distinct CDR3 sequences listed, roughly 14% were seen once. Sequences were obtained from blood. Receptors originate from a woman in her forties or fifties with Graves' ophthalmopathy.

Ten or more counts support this clonotype. The rearrangement links TRBV7-2 to TRBJ2-7; D is ambiguous. The CDR3 runs to 14 residues. CDR1 is SGHTA and CDR2 is FQGNSA in the germline V gene. The V end was cut by 0 bases, the J end by 3 bases, with 9 bases between. The CDR3 is CASSLAGKNYEQYF. The CDR3 DNA is TGTGCCAGCAGCTTAGCGGGGAAGAACTACGAGCAGTACTTC. The full variable domain, in which reference TRBV7-2 and TRBJ2-7 provide the parts outside the CDR3, is GAGVSQSPSNKVTEKGKDVELRCDPISGHTALYWYRQSLGQGLEFLIYFQGNSAPDKSGLPSDRFSAERTGGSVSTLTIQRTQQEDSAVYLCASSLAGKNYEQYFGPGTRLTVT.

This clonotype has ten or more counts. The rearrangement joins TRBV29-1 to TRBJ2-1, with D possibly matching TRBD1 (6 bases). V lost 6 bases, J lost 4 bases, and 13 bases lay in between. The CDR3 totals 13 residues. CDR1 is SQVTM and CDR2 is ANQGSEA in the germline V gene. CDR3 residues: CSVKDRSYNEQFF. The CDR3 DNA is TGCAGCGTCAAGGACAGATCATACAATGAGCAGTTCTTC.

The CDR3 region has the DNA TGTGCCAGTAGTTATCAGGGGGGGCTATATAGCAATCAGCCCCAGCATTTT. It yields the protein CASSYQGGLYSNQPQHF. The J gene is TRBJ1-5, the V gene TRBV19; 7 nucleotides line up with TRBD1. The germline V gene encodes CDR1 LNHDA and CDR2 SQIVND (reference sequence). Losses at the gene ends were 5 bases for V and 0 bases for J; bases not matched to a gene: 10. There are 17 residues in the CDR3.

The chain combines TRBV9 with TRBJ1-1; D gene ambiguous. V was pared by 4 bases and J by 2 bases, with 12 bases between. In germline, CDR1 is SGDLS, CDR2 YYNGEE. The CDR3 has 14 amino acids. The CDR3 DNA sequence: TGTGCCAGCAGCCCCACGCGGGCCAACACTGAAGCTTTCTTT. As protein: CASSPTRANTEAFF.

This clonotype occurred a few times. V is TRBV25-1 and J is TRBJ2-5; no firm D call. Deletions cut 2 bases from V and 7 bases from J, with 11 bases between. This CDR3 has 13 amino acids. Germline-derived CDR1 and CDR2 are MGHDK and SYGVNS. CDR3 residues: CASSERQLVTQYF. As DNA, the CDR3 is TGTGCCAGCAGTGAAAGGCAGTTGGTGACCCAGTACTTC. Combining the CDR3 with reference TRBV25-1 and TRBJ2-5 gives the whole variable domain EADIYQTPRYLVIGTGKKITLECSQTMGHDKMYWYQQDPGMELHLIHYSYGVNSTEKGDLSSESTVSRIRTEHFPLTLESARPSHTSQYLCASSERQLVTQYFGPGTRLLVL.

The rearrangement uses TRBV28 and TRBJ2-7; unclear D gene. CDR1 and CDR2 (germline): MDHEN, SYDVKM. Trimming stripped 11 bases from V and 1 base from J, with 18 bases between. The CDR3 loop spans 14 amino acids. The CDR3 sequence is CALGGSGTSYEQYF. In nucleotides, the CDR3 is TGTGCCCTGGGTGGTAGTGGCACTTCCTACGAGCAGTACTTC. Full variable domain (outside the CDR3, taken from reference TRBV28 and TRBJ2-7): DVKVTQSSRYLVKRTGEKVFLECVQDMDHENMFWYRQDPGLGLRLIYFSYDVKMKEKGDIPEGYSVSREKKERFSLILESASTNQTSMYLCALGGSGTSYEQYFGPGTRLTVT.

This clonotype has a count of ten or more. The rearrangement links TRBV2 to TRBJ2-3, with D uncertain. Trimming shortened V by 10 bases and J by 2 bases, and 16 bases separated the two germline ends. The CDR3 extends over 14 amino acids. Germline CDR1 reads SNHLY; CDR2 reads FYNNEI. The CDR3 loop is CAKQPDPDTDTQYF. In DNA, the CDR3 is TGTGCCAAACAACCCGACCCGGACACAGATACGCAGTATTTT.

This chain uses TRBV19 with TRBJ2-2; 8 bases match TRBD2. The CDR3 spans 14 residues. Trimming at V came to 5 bases and at J to 6 bases, leaving 5 bases not matched to a gene. Germline CDR1 LNHDA, CDR2 SQIVND (reference sequence). CDR3 sequence: CASSERGRPGELFF. The CDR3 coding sequence is TGTGCCAGTAGTGAGCGCGGGAGGCCCGGGGAGCTGTTTTTT.